Below are 9 T cell receptor beta chains sequenced from a single sample in a study of shared clonotypes between healthy human individuals. Libraries were prepared by immunoSEQ multiplex PCR; TCRdb keeps only in-frame clonotypes and omits some of them. Of about 480,000 clones listed, less than 85% were seen once; the top ten hold over 10%. The sample taken for sequencing was PBMCs. The receptors stem from a woman in her 40s in good health. Some clones in this sample may be carry-over from other donors' samples.

J is TRBJ2-2 and V is TRBV4-2; no clear D. From germline, CDR1 is LGHNA and CDR2 YNFKEQ. V was clipped by 1 base and J by 7 bases, with 13 bases between them. This CDR3 has 15 residues. CDR3 in DNA: TGTGCCAGCAGCCAAGTCGAATTCGGTGGCGGGGAGCTGTTTTTT. Amino acids: CASSQVEFGGGELFF.

V usage is TRBV4-1 and J usage is TRBJ2-6; TRBD1 agrees at 8 bases. The CDR3 is 17 residues long. V was clipped by 4 bases and J by 1 base; unmatched bases: 6. CDR1 and CDR2 (germline): MGHRA, YSYEKL. The CDR3 DNA is TGCGCCAGCAGCCGTGGACAGGGTTATTCTGGGGCCAACGTCCTGACTTTC. Translated, it gives CASSRGQGYSGANVLTF.

The gene calls are TRBV5-1 and TRBJ1-2, with D possibly matching TRBD1 (5 bases). The CDR3 extends over 14 amino acids. The V end lost 0 bases, the J end lost 6 bases, and 12 bases lay between the germline ends. Germline V gene lookup returns CDR1 SGHRS and CDR2 YFSETQ. This CDR3 is CASSLGGPGDGYTF. The CDR3 DNA sequence: TGCGCCAGCAGCTTGGGGGGCCCCGGTGATGGCTACACCTTC.

The chain is built from TRBV6-1 and TRBJ2-5; D may be TRBD2 (6 bases). The CDR3 runs 15 residues. The V end was cut by 8 bases, the J end by 2 bases, with 18 bases between. The germline CDR1 and CDR2 sequences are MNHNS and SASEGT. In DNA form, the CDR3 reads TGTGCCAGCCGGGGGATGGTAGCATTGCAAGAGACCCAGTACTTC. This codes for CASRGMVALQETQYF.

The rearrangement uses TRBV29-1 and TRBJ2-7; TRBD2 matches 11 bases. The J segment lost 2 bases and the V segment lost 5 bases, leaving 8 bases of the junction unmatched. Germline V gene data show CDR1 as SQVTM and CDR2 as ANQGSEA. The CDR3 covers 15 residues. The CDR3 loop reads CSVTTSSGRPYEQYF. In DNA form, the CDR3 reads TGCAGCGTTACTACCTCTAGCGGGAGGCCCTACGAGCAGTACTTC.

This clone came up once. The chain has TRBV2 and TRBJ2-5, with a tentative D call TRBD1 (6 bases). Germline values: CDR1 SNHLY, CDR2 FYNNEI. The V end was cut by 7 bases, the J end by 8 bases, with 17 bases between. The CDR3 sequence is 13 residues long. The CDR3 DNA reads TGTGCCAGCACCTTGGACAGCTCAGGAACCCAGTACTTC. Translation: CASTLDSSGTQYF.

This sequence joins TRBV19 and TRBJ1-5; D uncertain. The V gene's germline CDR1 is LNHDA and CDR2 SQIVND (reference sequence). Trimming left V 5 bases short and J 6 bases short, with 8 bases between. The length of the CDR3 is 12 residues. This chain's CDR3 is CASSFVFQPQHF. The CDR3 DNA reads TGTGCCAGTAGTTTTGTTTTTCAGCCCCAGCATTTT.

The rearrangement joins TRBV5-6 to TRBJ2-2, with TRBD1 matching over 7 bases. The germline CDR1 and CDR2 sequences are SGHDT and YYEEEE. V lost 4 bases, J lost 6 bases, and 6 bases stayed unmatched. The CDR3 is 14 amino acids. The CDR3 coding sequence is TGTGCCAGCAGCCTCGGACAGGTGCCCGGGGAGCTGTTTTTT. Translated: CASSLGQVPGELFF. The variable domain in full, completed from reference TRBV5-6 and TRBJ2-2, reads DAGVTQSPTHLIKTRGQQVTLRCSPKSGHDTVSWYQQALGQGPQFIFQYYEEEERQRGNFPDRFSGHQFPNYSSELNVNALLLGDSALYLCASSLGQVPGELFFGEGSRLTVL.

The CDR3 sequence: CSASVNYEQYF. The CDR3, as DNA: TGCAGTGCTAGTGTCAACTACGAGCAGTACTTC. The rearrangement joins TRBV20-1 to TRBJ2-5; D gene uncertain. The closer fit of TRBJ2-7 to the DNA end suggests the J call may be wrong. Germline CDR1 is DFQATT and CDR2 is SNEGSKA (reference sequence). The CDR3 length is 11 residues.